This passage covers 13 T cell receptor beta chains from one sample sequenced in a study of blood T cell repertoires in COVID-19. Clones were sequenced by immunoSEQ multiplex PCR, and TCRdb holds only the in-frame ones, with some missing. Of 200,000 to 250,000 clones listed, roughly 77% are singletons. The sequencing input was PBMCs or T cells enriched from blood (not recorded which). The receptor set was obtained from a man aged 35 to 55 who had recovered from COVID-19.

The genes are TRBV9 and TRBJ2-1; possible D gene TRBD2, 7 bases. CDR3 length equals 15 residues. V was shortened by 4 bases and J by 8 bases, with 19 bases between the two germline ends. The germline gives CDR1 SGDLS, CDR2 YYNGEE. CDR3 residues: CASSFLFGGGDEQFF. The CDR3 coding sequence is TGTGCCAGCAGCTTTCTTTTTGGAGGGGGGGATGAGCAGTTCTTC.

The chain uses TRBV6-5 and TRBJ1-2, with 7 bases fitting TRBD1. This CDR3 has 13 amino acids. V gave up 10 bases and J gave up 1 base; unmatched junction bases: 6. Germline loops: CDR1 MNHEY, CDR2 SVGAGI. The CDR3 bases are TGTGCCACCGGGACAGTTTTTAACTATGGCTACACCTTC. It translates to CATGTVFNYGYTF.

The J gene is TRBJ2-3, the V gene TRBV29-1, with D perhaps TRBD2 (7 bases). This CDR3 contains 12 residues. Trimming cost V 7 bases and J 3 bases, with 11 bases left between them. The germline V gene encodes CDR1 SQVTM and CDR2 ANQGSEA. The CDR3 DNA sequence: TGCAGCGGAAGGGGGGGAACAGATACGCAGTATTTT. It yields the protein CSGRGGTDTQYF.

J is TRBJ1-2 and V is TRBV6-5; D call uncertain. The CDR3 has 14 amino acids. V shed 0 bases and J shed 8 bases, with 13 bases lying between them. Germline V gene data show CDR1 as MNHEY and CDR2 as SVGAGI. The CDR3 DNA follows: TGTGCCAGCAGTTACTCCCTCCGGGCGGGGGGCTACACCTTC. Its protein is CASSYSLRAGGYTF.

This sequence joins TRBV2 and TRBJ2-3; D is uncertain. The germline V and J ends were trimmed by 6 bases and 0 bases, with 10 bases remaining between them. This CDR3 is 14 amino acids long. Per the germline V gene, CDR1 is SNHLY and CDR2 is FYNNEI. This CDR3 reads CASRLTESTDTQYF. CDR3 nucleotide sequence: TGTGCCAGCAGACTCACCGAGAGCACAGATACGCAGTATTTT.

CDR3 amino acids: CASSFIQGIEAFF. In DNA form, the CDR3 reads TGTGCCAGCAGCTTCATACAGGGGATTGAAGCTTTCTTT. The chain carries TRBV5-6 and TRBJ1-1, with 7 nucleotides matching TRBD1. CDR3 length: 13 amino acids. With 2 bases clipped from V and 7 bases from J, the junction kept 5 bases outside the gene matches. CDR1 and CDR2 from the germline V gene are SGHDT and YYEEEE. Full variable domain (remainder filled in from reference TRBV5-6 and TRBJ1-1): DAGVTQSPTHLIKTRGQQVTLRCSPKSGHDTVSWYQQALGQGPQFIFQYYEEEERQRGNFPDRFSGHQFPNYSSELNVNALLLGDSALYLCASSFIQGIEAFFGQGTRLTVV.

The genes are TRBV5-1 and TRBJ2-5, with D maybe TRBD1 (6 bases). The CDR3 runs to 14 residues. V was clipped by 2 bases and J by 1 base, with 9 bases between them. CDR1 and CDR2 (germline): SGHRS, YFSETQ. CDR3 amino acids: CASSFTGLQETQYF. The DNA of the CDR3 is TGCGCCAGCAGCTTTACAGGGCTCCAAGAGACCCAGTACTTC. Complete variable domain (other parts from reference TRBV5-1 and TRBJ2-5): KAGVTQTPRYLIKTRGQQVTLSCSPISGHRSVSWYQQTPGQGLQFLFEYFSETQRNKGNFPGRFSGRQFSNSRSEMNVSTLELGDSALYLCASSFTGLQETQYFGPGTRLLVL.

The sample holds a few counts of this clone. The chain uses TRBV7-9 and TRBJ2-7, with 7 positions matching TRBD1. The CDR3 contains 16 residues. The germline V gene has CDR1 SEHNR and CDR2 FQNEAQ (reference sequence). The junction had 9 bases not matched to a gene; V was cut back by 3 bases and J by 1 base. The CDR3 is CASSFGQASPSYEQYF. As DNA, the CDR3 is TGTGCCAGCAGCTTTGGACAGGCATCCCCTTCCTACGAGCAGTACTTC.

CDR3 sequence (DNA): TGCAGCGTGGCCGGACAGGGGGCGATCGGCTACACCTTC. Translation: CSVAGQGAIGYTF. This chain connects TRBV29-1 to TRBJ1-2, with 11 nucleotides matching TRBD1. The trim removed 6 bases at V and 8 bases at J, leaving 8 bases unmatched. Germline CDR1 and CDR2: SQVTM and ANQGSEA. This CDR3 spans 13 amino acids.

The chain uses TRBV5-8 and TRBJ1-5; perhaps TRBD1 as D (6 bases). V was cut by 0 bases and J by 6 bases, with 10 bases left in between. Germline CDR1 and CDR2: SGHTS and YDEGEE. The CDR3 has 14 amino acids. In nucleotides, the CDR3 is TGTGCCAGCAGCTTGGGTAGGGGGGGTCAGCCCCAGCATTTT. It is translated as CASSLGRGGQPQHF.

Of note for this clone: The sample contains more than one DNA sequence encoding this CDR3. V usage is TRBV19 and J usage is TRBJ2-5; 12 bases fit TRBD2. Germline CDR1 is LNHDA and CDR2 is SQIVND (reference sequence). This CDR3 region has 15 residues. The J segment lost 1 base and the V segment lost 5 bases, leaving 2 bases of the junction unmatched. The CDR3 nucleotides read TGTGCCAGTAGTTTGGGACTAGCGGGCCAAGAGACCCAGTACTTC. Protein: CASSLGLAGQETQYF.

CDR3 loop: CATSREAVNYEQYF. The CDR3 region has the DNA TGTGCCACCAGCAGAGAGGCAGTTAACTACGAGCAGTACTTC. The chain uses TRBV15 and TRBJ2-7; D is unclear. Trimming took 0 bases from V and 3 from J, leaving 9 bases between them. The CDR3 consists of 14 residues. From germline, CDR1 is LNHNV and CDR2 YYDKDF (reference sequence).

This clone has just a few counts. J is TRBJ1-2 and V is TRBV5-1; D unresolved. This CDR3 is built from 13 residues. Germline CDR1 and CDR2: SGHRS and YFSETQ. V shed 3 bases and J shed 7 bases, with 13 bases lying between them. In DNA, the CDR3 is TGCGCCAGCAGCTCGGGATCCCCGGGTGGCTACACCTTC. Translating it yields CASSSGSPGGYTF. Drawing the rest from reference TRBV5-1 and TRBJ1-2, the complete variable domain is KAGVTQTPRYLIKTRGQQVTLSCSPISGHRSVSWYQQTPGQGLQFLFEYFSETQRNKGNFPGRFSGRQFSNSRSEMNVSTLELGDSALYLCASSSGSPGGYTFGSGTRLTVV.